In this sample, the clone carrying this T cell receptor (beta chain) turned up once. Per the authors' pipeline: Researchers report that nucleated cell counts were estimated from reference gene primer amplification. TCRdb's table, derived via immunoSEQ multiplex PCR, lists solely in-frame clones and lacks some. That table furnishes V, J and clone size, whereas the DNA furnished D and trimming. The table lists about 220,000 clones, 83% of them singletons, with 3% to 4% in the top ten. The sample originates from a study of blood T cell repertoires in COVID-19. Study overall: There were acute and convalescent COVID-19 samples, and they came from the United States, Italy and Spain.

The CDR3 length is 15 residues. Sequences were obtained from PBMCs or T cells enriched from blood (not recorded which). The TCR sequence derives from a woman in her thirties or forties who had been exposed to COVID-19. The chain employs TRBV21-1 and TRBJ1-5; the table's D call of TRBD1 was not tested on the DNA. TRBV21-1 is marked as a pseudogene. CDR3 DNA: TGTGCCAGCAGCCCTCGGGGACATTTAAATCAGCCCCAGCATTTT. Residues: CASSPRGHLNQPQHF.